Described below is a single T cell receptor (beta chain) sequence and its context. Trimming cost V 6 bases and J 4 bases; bases outside gene matches: 7. From germline, CDR1 is SQVTM and CDR2 ANQGSEA. The CDR3 extends over 13 amino acids. RNA totalling roughly 0.45 to 1 ug underwent reverse transcription with random hexamers. Amplification of TCR beta CDR3 used immunoSEQ multiplex PCR across 54 Vbeta and 13 Jbeta. TCRdb analysed the immunoSEQ multiplex PCR reads with MiXCR anew, one entry per CDR3 protein. Of 190,000 or so distinct CDR3 sequences in the sample, 85% to 95% were seen once. This specimen comes from a study of CD8 T cells in Susac syndrome.

Sequences were obtained from CD4+ T cells from PBMCs. The TCR sequence derives from a human donor with multiple sclerosis. The rearrangement links TRBV29-1 to TRBJ1-2; 8 bases align to TRBD1. The chain's CDR3 is CSVWRTGPYGYTF. DNA of the CDR3: TGCAGCGTCTGGCGGACAGGGCCCTATGGCTACACCTTC.